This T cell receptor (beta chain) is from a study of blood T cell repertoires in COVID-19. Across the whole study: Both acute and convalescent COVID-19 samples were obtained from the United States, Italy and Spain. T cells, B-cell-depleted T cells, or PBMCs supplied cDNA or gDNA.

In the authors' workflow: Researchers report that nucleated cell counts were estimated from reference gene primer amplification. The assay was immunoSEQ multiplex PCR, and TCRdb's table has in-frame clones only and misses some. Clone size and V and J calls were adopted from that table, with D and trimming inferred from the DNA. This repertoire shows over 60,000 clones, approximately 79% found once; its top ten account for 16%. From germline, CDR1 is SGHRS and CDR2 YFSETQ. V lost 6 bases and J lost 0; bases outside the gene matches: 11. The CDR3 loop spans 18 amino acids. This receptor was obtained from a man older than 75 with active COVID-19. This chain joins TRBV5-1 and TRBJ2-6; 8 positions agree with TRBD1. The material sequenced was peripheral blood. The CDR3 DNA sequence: TGCGCCAGCACCACACCGGGACAGGCTGTCTCTGGGGCCAACGTCCTGACTTTC. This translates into CASTTPGQAVSGANVLTF.